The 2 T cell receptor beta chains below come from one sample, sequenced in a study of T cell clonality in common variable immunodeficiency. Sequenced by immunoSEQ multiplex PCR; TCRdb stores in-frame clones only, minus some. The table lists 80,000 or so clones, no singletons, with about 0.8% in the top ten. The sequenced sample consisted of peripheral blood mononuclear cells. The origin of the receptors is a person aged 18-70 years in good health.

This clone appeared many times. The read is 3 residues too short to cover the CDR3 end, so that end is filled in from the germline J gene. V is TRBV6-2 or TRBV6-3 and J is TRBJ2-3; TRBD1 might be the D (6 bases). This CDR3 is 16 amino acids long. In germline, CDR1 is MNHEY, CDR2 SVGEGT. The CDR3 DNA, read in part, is TGTGCCAGCAGTTACTCGCTAGCTCCTCAGGGGTCCACG. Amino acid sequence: CASSYSLAPQGST. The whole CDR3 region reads CASSYSLAPQGSTQYF.

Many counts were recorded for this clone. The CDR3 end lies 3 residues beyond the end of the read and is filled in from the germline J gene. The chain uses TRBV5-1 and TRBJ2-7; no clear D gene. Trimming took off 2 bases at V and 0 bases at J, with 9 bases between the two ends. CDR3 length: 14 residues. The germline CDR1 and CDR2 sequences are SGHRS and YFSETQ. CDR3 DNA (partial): TGCGCCAGCAGCTTAGAAACAGTCTCCTACGAG. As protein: CASSLETVSYE. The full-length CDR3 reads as CASSLETVSYEQYF.